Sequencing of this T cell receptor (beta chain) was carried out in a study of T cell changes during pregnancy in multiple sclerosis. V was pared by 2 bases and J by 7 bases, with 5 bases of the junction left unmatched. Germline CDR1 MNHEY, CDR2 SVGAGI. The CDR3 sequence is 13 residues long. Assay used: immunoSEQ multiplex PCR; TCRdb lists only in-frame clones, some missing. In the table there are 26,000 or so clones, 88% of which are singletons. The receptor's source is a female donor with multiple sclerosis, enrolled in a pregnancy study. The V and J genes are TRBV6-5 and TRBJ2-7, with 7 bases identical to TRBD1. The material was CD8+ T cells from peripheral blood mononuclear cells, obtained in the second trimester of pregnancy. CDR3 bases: TGTGCCAGCAGTTACGACACAGGGGAAGAGCAGTACTTC. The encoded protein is CASSYDTGEEQYF.